This passage covers 27 T cell receptor beta chains from one sample sequenced in a study of blood T cell repertoires in COVID-19. Sequenced by immunoSEQ multiplex PCR; TCRdb stores in-frame clones only, minus some. The sample shows about 75,000 clones, 80% to 90% of them seen only once. Sequencing was carried out using peripheral blood. These TCRs come from a human donor in a cohort sampled during active COVID-19.

The J gene is TRBJ2-3, the V gene TRBV10-3; tentatively, D is TRBD1 (6 bases). Between the trimmed V and J ends, which lost 4 bases and 0 bases, there was a span of 20 bases. Germline V gene sequence: CDR1 ENHRY, CDR2 SYGVKD. This CDR3 region has 18 residues. The CDR3: CAISATGHPIGSTDTQYF. CDR3 DNA sequence: TGTGCCATCAGTGCCACGGGACATCCGATTGGGAGCACAGATACGCAGTATTTT.

The chain has TRBV4-1 and TRBJ1-4, with 10 nucleotides matching TRBD1. The CDR3 contains 19 residues. Germline CDR1 MGHRA, CDR2 YSYEKL. The ends lost 1 base at V and 8 bases at J; junction bases unmatched: 16. CDR3 nucleotide sequence: TGCGCCAGCAGCCAAGCTCCGCCCGCCGGGACAGGGGCGAAGGAAAAACTGTTTTTT. Translation: CASSQAPPAGTGAKEKLFF.

This chain uses TRBV6-5 with TRBJ1-6; D call uncertain. The CDR3 contains 15 residues. The germline CDR1 and CDR2 sequences are MNHEY and SVGAGI. Trimming took 6 bases from V and 0 from J, leaving 9 bases between them. The DNA for the CDR3 is TGTGCCAGCAGCCCCCAGTCCTCCTATAATTCACCCCTCCACTTT. It specifies CASSPQSSYNSPLHF.

J is TRBJ2-5 and V is TRBV5-4, with 7 nucleotides matching TRBD1. The length of the CDR3 is 15 residues. The ends lost 5 bases at V and 3 bases at J; junction bases unmatched: 10. Germline V gene lookup returns CDR1 SGHNT and CDR2 YYREEE (reference sequence). The CDR3 loop reads CASSDKPDREETQYF. CDR3 bases: TGTGCCAGCAGTGATAAGCCAGACAGGGAAGAGACCCAGTACTTC.

This clone was recorded only once. The chain employs TRBV30 and TRBJ2-5, with D perhaps matching TRBD1 (5 bases). The CDR3 sequence is 13 residues long. With 3 bases removed from V and 1 base from J, the gap between germline ends came to 9 bases. Germline V gene data show CDR1 as GTSNPN and CDR2 as SVGIG (reference sequence). The CDR3 loop is CAWRTAIQETQYF. CDR3 DNA sequence: TGTGCCTGGAGGACAGCTATCCAAGAGACCCAGTACTTC.

This chain joins TRBV5-1 and TRBJ2-5, with 9 bases that match TRBD2. Germline V gene sequence: CDR1 SGHRS, CDR2 YFSETQ. The CDR3 is 16 amino acids. V shed 0 bases, J shed 2 bases, and the junction held 5 bases outside the gene matches. CDR3 sequence: CASSLAPAGGQETQYF. In DNA form, the CDR3 reads TGCGCCAGCAGCTTGGCCCCAGCGGGGGGACAAGAGACCCAGTACTTC.

The V call is TRBV5-1, the J call TRBJ1-1; D perhaps matches TRBD1 (5 bases). The CDR3 has 14 residues. Germline loops: CDR1 SGHRS, CDR2 YFSETQ. The V gene lost 0 bases and the J gene lost 3 bases, with 9 bases spanning the gap. The chain's CDR3 is CASSLVQGYTEAFF. Here the CDR3 DNA reads TGCGCCAGCAGCTTGGTCCAGGGATACACTGAAGCTTTCTTT.

The CDR3 DNA reads as TGTGCCAGCAGCTTAGAGGTGACTCCTTCCTACGAGCAGTACTTC. As protein: CASSLEVTPSYEQYF. The rearrangement uses TRBV11-2 and TRBJ2-7, with D unresolved. From germline, CDR1 is SGHAT and CDR2 FQNNGV. Trimming cost V 0 bases and J 1 base, with 10 bases left between them. The CDR3 has 15 amino acids.

The genes are TRBV28 and TRBJ1-5, with D perhaps TRBD1 (6 bases). The CDR3 length is 18 residues. Trimming took off 3 bases at V and 6 bases at J, with 24 bases between the two ends. CDR1 and CDR2 (germline): MDHEN, SYDVKM. Written as DNA, the CDR3 is TGTGCCAGCAGTTTTCAGGCAAGGGGTCAGGGGTTTGTTCAGCCCCAGCATTTT. As protein: CASSFQARGQGFVQPQHF.

The V call is TRBV9, the J call TRBJ2-7, with 13 nucleotides matching TRBD2. The junction had 5 bases not matched to a gene; V was cut back by 4 bases and J by 4 bases. CDR1 and CDR2 (germline): SGDLS, YYNGEE. CDR3 length equals 15 residues. This CDR3 reads CASSTGTSGMYEQYF. The CDR3 DNA is TGTGCCAGCAGCACCGGGACTAGCGGGATGTACGAGCAGTACTTC.

This chain joins TRBV5-1 and TRBJ2-3; maybe TRBD1 (7 bases). This CDR3 contains 13 residues. CDR1 SGHRS and CDR2 YFSETQ come from the germline V gene. V dropped 3 bases and J dropped 4 bases, with 9 bases sitting between them. CDR3 DNA sequence: TGCGCCAGCAGCTCAGGGGGGCCAGATACGCAGTATTTT. Translation gives CASSSGGPDTQYF. Drawing the rest from reference TRBV5-1 and TRBJ2-3, the complete variable domain is KAGVTQTPRYLIKTRGQQVTLSCSPISGHRSVSWYQQTPGQGLQFLFEYFSETQRNKGNFPGRFSGRQFSNSRSEMNVSTLELGDSALYLCASSSGGPDTQYFGPGTRLTVL.

The chain carries TRBV27 and TRBJ2-5, with D possibly being TRBD2 (7 bases). V lost 5 bases to trimming and J lost 1 base, with 14 bases between them. This CDR3 comprises 15 residues. Germline lookup yields CDR1 MNHEY and CDR2 SMNVEV (reference sequence). CDR3 nucleotides: TGTGCCAGCAGTCGGGAGGTAGGGGGCCAAGAGACCCAGTACTTC. This gives the protein CASSREVGGQETQYF.

The chain has TRBV4-3 and TRBJ1-1; TRBD1 aligns across 8 bases. V gave up 4 bases and J gave up 1 base; unmatched junction bases: 2. CDR3 length: 14 amino acids. Germline V lookup: CDR1 LGHNA, CDR2 YSLEER. CDR3 region: CASSRGQGNTEAFF. The CDR3 region has the DNA TGCGCCAGCAGCCGAGGACAGGGGAACACTGAAGCTTTCTTT.

The chain uses TRBV7-9 and TRBJ1-2; 9 nucleotides align to TRBD1. The V gene's germline CDR1 is SEHNR and CDR2 FQNEAQ (reference sequence). V was pared by 2 bases and J by 8 bases, with 12 bases of the junction left unmatched. The CDR3 loop spans 16 amino acids. The CDR3 sequence is CASSLLRDRVGTGYTF. CDR3 nucleotides: TGTGCCAGCAGCTTACTCCGGGACAGGGTGGGAACAGGCTACACCTTC.

The genes are TRBV27 and TRBJ1-6; 8 bases line up with TRBD1. The CDR3 contains 14 residues. Germline lookup yields CDR1 MNHEY and CDR2 SMNVEV (reference sequence). Trimming took 6 bases from V and 9 from J; bases not matched to a gene: 7. The CDR3 DNA is TGTGCCAGCAGCAAACAGGGGGTGGCTTCACCCCTCCACTTT. Translated: CASSKQGVASPLHF.

This chain uses TRBV7-9 with TRBJ1-4; 10 nucleotides line up with TRBD1. The CDR3 extends over 15 amino acids. V was pared by 5 bases and J by 6 bases, with 6 bases of the junction left unmatched. Per the germline V gene, CDR1 is SEHNR and CDR2 is FQNEAQ (reference sequence). CDR3 in DNA: TGTGCCAGCAGCGGGCGACAGGGGGCCTATGAAAAACTGTTTTTT. Translation gives CASSGRQGAYEKLFF.

This clone was seen many times. DNA of the CDR3: TGCACCAGCAGCCTCCCACTAGCGGGAGGACAAGAGACCCAGTACTTC. It translates to CTSSLPLAGGQETQYF. This rearrangement joins TRBV1 to TRBJ2-5; the table's TRBD2 call for D was not verified on the DNA. TRBV1 is a pseudogene locus. The CDR3 is 16 amino acids.

The rearrangement uses TRBV7-8 and TRBJ1-1, with unresolved D. The V gene lost 5 bases and the J gene lost 5 bases, with 15 bases spanning the gap. This CDR3 contains 14 residues. The V gene's germline CDR1 is SGHVS and CDR2 FQNEAQ. The CDR3 DNA follows: TGTGCCAGCAGCCAGTTTTCTGGTCGGACTGAAGCTTTCTTT. It translates to CASSQFSGRTEAFF.

The chain uses TRBV9 and TRBJ2-5; TRBD2 agrees at 10 bases. This CDR3 region has 17 residues. The V and J ends lost 0 bases and 4 bases, in that order; junction bases with no gene match: 9. Germline CDR1 is SGDLS and CDR2 is YYNGEE. CDR3 DNA sequence: TGTGCCAGCAGCGTAGGAGCTAGCGGGAGCTATGGAGAGACCCAGTACTTC. It encodes CASSVGASGSYGETQYF. The full variable domain, its missing parts supplied by reference TRBV9 and TRBJ2-5, is DSGVTQTPKHLITATGQRVTLRCSPRSGDLSVYWYQQSLDQGLQFLIQYYNGEERAKGNILERFSAQQFPDLHSELNLSSLELGDSALYFCASSVGASGSYGETQYFGPGTRLLVL.

V usage is TRBV4-3 and J usage is TRBJ2-7, with 7 bases that match TRBD1. Germline V gene data show CDR1 as LGHNA and CDR2 as YSLEER. Trimming took 4 bases from V and 4 from J; bases not matched to a gene: 10. This CDR3 has 15 residues. The CDR3 DNA sequence: TGCGCCAGCAGCCTTAGGCCGGACAGGCTGTACGAGCAGTACTTC. Protein sequence: CASSLRPDRLYEQYF.

This clone was observed a few times. The rearrangement links TRBV14 to TRBJ2-7, with D possibly TRBD2 on 5 matching bases. Germline CDR1 and CDR2: SGHDN and FVKESK. The CDR3 runs 13 residues. Trimming pared 5 bases from V and 8 bases from J, leaving 16 bases between. CDR3 bases: TGTGCCAGCAGCGCAGCGGCAACCCTCAAGCAGTACTTC. This translates into CASSAAATLKQYF.

The rearrangement joins TRBV24-1 to TRBJ2-1; 9 positions match TRBD2. The CDR3 spans 16 residues. With 0 bases clipped from V and 8 bases from J, the junction kept 7 bases outside the gene matches. Germline values: CDR1 KGHDR, CDR2 SFDVKD. In nucleotides, the CDR3 is TGTGCCACCAGTGATTTGATAGCGGGAGATTCCGATGAGCAGTTCTTC. It encodes CATSDLIAGDSDEQFF.

J is TRBJ2-3 and V is TRBV19, with 13 bases aligning to TRBD2. The germline gives CDR1 LNHDA, CDR2 SQIVND (reference sequence). The CDR3 is 17 residues long. With 6 bases clipped from V and 8 bases from J, the junction kept 14 bases outside the gene matches. The chain's CDR3 is CASRTSGRAGGLFTQYF. Written as DNA, the CDR3 is TGTGCCAGTAGAACTAGCGGGAGGGCCGGGGGCCTTTTTACGCAGTATTTT.

The chain has TRBV27 and TRBJ2-3; D may be TRBD1 (5 bases). Trimming took 7 bases from V and 3 from J, leaving 14 bases between them. Germline loops: CDR1 MNHEY, CDR2 SMNVEV (reference sequence). CDR3 length: 14 residues. The CDR3 loop is CASMLQGRTDTQYF. The CDR3 DNA reads as TGTGCCAGCATGTTGCAGGGTAGAACAGATACGCAGTATTTT.

This clone was counted a single time. Within the sample, other DNA sequences also encode this same CDR3. This chain joins TRBV5-8 and TRBJ2-6, with 12 bases fitting TRBD2. CDR3 length: 19 residues. Per germline, CDR1 SGHTS and CDR2 YDEGEE. V dropped 5 bases and J dropped 0; count of bases not matched to a gene: 9. CDR3 region: CASSSETSGGSSGANVLTF. In nucleotides, the CDR3 is TGTGCCAGCAGTTCCGAGACTAGCGGGGGTTCCTCTGGGGCCAACGTCCTGACTTTC.

The rearrangement joins TRBV7-2 to TRBJ2-3; TRBD1 matches 8 bases. This CDR3 is 14 amino acids long. The V gene end was trimmed by 5 bases and the J gene end by 10 bases; junction bases not matched to a gene: 11. Germline loops: CDR1 SGHTA, CDR2 FQGNSA. The CDR3 region is CASSKGQDLSSQYF. In DNA, the CDR3 is TGTGCCAGCAGCAAGGGACAGGACTTAAGTTCGCAGTATTTT.

The genes are TRBV12-3 or TRBV12-4 and TRBJ2-7, with a tentative D call TRBD1 (6 bases). Deletions cut 5 bases from V and 6 bases from J, with 14 bases between. This CDR3 contains 13 residues. In nucleotides, the CDR3 is TGTGCCAGCAGTCCCACTACAGGGTTCGAGCAGTACTTC. The encoded protein is CASSPTTGFEQYF.